The sequence of this TCR beta chain was determined in a study of blood T cell repertoires in COVID-19. Study context: Material from acute and convalescent COVID-19 was sourced from the United States, Italy and Spain. In each case, the material was cDNA or gDNA derived from T cells, B-cell-depleted T cells, or PBMCs.

The Seattle site enrolled patients during active infection and followed them longitudinally. Original analysis: Reference gene primer amplification gave nucleated cell count estimates. Sequencing used immunoSEQ multiplex PCR; TCRdb keeps in-frame clones, though not all of them. The V and J calls and the clone size are those of that table, but D and trimming were determined from the DNA. The data show around 300,000 clones, about 87% seen once. From germline, CDR1 is SGHNT and CDR2 YYREEE (reference sequence). CDR3 length: 19 amino acids. The J segment lost 1 base and the V segment lost 5 bases, leaving 15 bases of the junction unmatched.

This receptor was identified in a woman between 45 and 60 years old with COVID-19, enrolled during active disease. Sequenced: peripheral blood. V is TRBV5-4 and J is TRBJ2-1, with TRBD2 identical over 10 bases. CDR3 residues: CASRGPGLAGDGSYNEQFF. CDR3 bases: TGTGCCAGCAGGGGGCCTGGGCTAGCGGGAGATGGGTCCTACAATGAGCAGTTCTTC.